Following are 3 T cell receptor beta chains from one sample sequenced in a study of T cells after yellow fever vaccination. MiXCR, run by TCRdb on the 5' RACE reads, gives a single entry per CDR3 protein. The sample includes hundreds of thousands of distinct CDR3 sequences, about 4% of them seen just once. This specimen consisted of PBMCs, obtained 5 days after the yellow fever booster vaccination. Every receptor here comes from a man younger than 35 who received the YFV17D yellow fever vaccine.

The CDR3 nucleotides read TGTGCCAGCAGTGGAGGACAGGTCTATGGCTACACCTTC. The encoded protein is CASSGGQVYGYTF. The rearrangement joins TRBV25-1 to TRBJ1-2, with TRBD1 matching over 7 bases. Germline CDR1 is MGHDK and CDR2 is SYGVNS. The CDR3 is 13 amino acids. After removal of 4 bases from V and 4 bases from J, the junction contained 3 bases not matched to a gene.

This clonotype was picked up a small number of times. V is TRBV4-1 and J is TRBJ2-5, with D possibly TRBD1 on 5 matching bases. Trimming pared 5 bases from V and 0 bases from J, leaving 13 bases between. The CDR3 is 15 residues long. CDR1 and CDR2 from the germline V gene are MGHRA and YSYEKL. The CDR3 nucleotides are TGCGCCAGCAGCTCGATCCCCAGGGACCAAGAGACCCAGTACTTC. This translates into CASSSIPRDQETQYF.

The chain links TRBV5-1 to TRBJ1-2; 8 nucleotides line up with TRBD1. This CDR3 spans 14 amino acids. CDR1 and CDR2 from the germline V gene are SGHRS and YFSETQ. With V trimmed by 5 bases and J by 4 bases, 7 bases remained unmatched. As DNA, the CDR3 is TGCGCCAGCAGATGGACAGGGTCTTTCTATGGCTACACCTTC. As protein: CASRWTGSFYGYTF.